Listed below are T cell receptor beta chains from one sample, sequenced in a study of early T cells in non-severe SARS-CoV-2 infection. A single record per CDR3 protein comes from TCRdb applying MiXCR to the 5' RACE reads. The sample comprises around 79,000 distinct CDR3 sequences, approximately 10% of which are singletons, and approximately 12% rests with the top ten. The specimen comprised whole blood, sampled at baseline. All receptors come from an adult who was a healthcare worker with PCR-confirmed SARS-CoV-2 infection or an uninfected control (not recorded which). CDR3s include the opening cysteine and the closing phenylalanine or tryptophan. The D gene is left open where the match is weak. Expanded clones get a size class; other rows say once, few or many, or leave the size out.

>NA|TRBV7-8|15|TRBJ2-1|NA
CASSLTENSYNEQFF
TGTGCCAGCAGCCTGACAGAGAACTCCTACAATGAGCAGTTCTTC
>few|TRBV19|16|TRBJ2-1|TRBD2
CASSLAGGNSYNEQFF
TGTGCCAGTAGTCTAGCGGGGGGTAACTCCTACAATGAGCAGTTCTTC
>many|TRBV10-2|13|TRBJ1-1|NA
CASSVSARTDAFF
TGCGCCAGCAGTGTCTCGGCCCGAACGGACGCTTTCTTT
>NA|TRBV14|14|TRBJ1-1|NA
CASSHHVMNTEAFF
TGTGCCAGCAGCCACCACGTCATGAACACTGAAGCTTTCTTT
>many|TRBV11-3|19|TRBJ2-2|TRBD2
CASSLISGTSGSGTGELFF
TGTGCCAGCAGCTTAATCTCCGGGACTAGCGGTTCGGGGACCGGGGAGCTGTTTTTT
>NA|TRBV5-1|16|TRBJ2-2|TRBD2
CASSLEAGAQTGELFF
TGCGCCAGCAGCTTGGAAGCGGGGGCACAAACCGGGGAGCTGTTTTTT
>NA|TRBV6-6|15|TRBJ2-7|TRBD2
CASSLGLAGSYEQYF
TGTGCCAGCAGTTTGGGACTAGCGGGCTCCTACGAGCAGTACTTC
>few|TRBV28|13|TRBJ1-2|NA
CASTRSLPGGYTF
TGTGCCAGCACCCGGTCTCTCCCCGGTGGCTACACCTTC
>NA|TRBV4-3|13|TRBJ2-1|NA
CASSHEPEYEQFF
TGCGCCAGCAGCCATGAGCCTGAATATGAGCAGTTCTTC
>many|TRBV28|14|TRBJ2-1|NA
CASSFVGGRDEQFF
TGTGCCAGCAGTTTTGTAGGGGGAAGGGATGAGCAGTTCTTC
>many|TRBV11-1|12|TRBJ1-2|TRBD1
CASSSRGRGYTF
TGTGCCAGCAGCTCCAGGGGGCGAGGCTACACCTTC
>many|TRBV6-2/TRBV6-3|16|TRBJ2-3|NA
CASSYSGRDSQDTQYF
TGTGCCAGCAGTTACTCCGGCAGGGATAGTCAAGATACGCAGTATTTT
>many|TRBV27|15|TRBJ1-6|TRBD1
CASSPWTGVGSPLHF
TGTGCCAGCAGTCCCTGGACAGGAGTGGGTTCACCCCTCCACTTT
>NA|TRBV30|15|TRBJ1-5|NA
CAWSAQQGSNQPQHF
TGTGCCTGGAGCGCACAACAGGGAAGCAATCAGCCCCAGCATTTT
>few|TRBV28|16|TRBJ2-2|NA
CASSSPGRPNTGELFF
TGTGCCAGCAGTAGTCCGGGACGTCCGAACACCGGGGAGCTGTTTTTT
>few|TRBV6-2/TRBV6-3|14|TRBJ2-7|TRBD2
CASTAGGDYYEQYF
TGTGCCAGCACAGCCGGGGGGGATTACTACGAGCAGTACTTC
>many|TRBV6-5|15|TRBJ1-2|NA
CASSYTGRNNYGYTF
TGTGCCAGCAGTTACACGGGACGGAATAACTATGGCTACACCTTC
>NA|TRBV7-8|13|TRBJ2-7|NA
CASSPGLSYEQYF
TGTGCCAGCAGCCCGGGGTTGTCCTACGAGCAGTACTTC
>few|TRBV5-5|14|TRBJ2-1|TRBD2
CASSNTGGLDEQFF
TGTGCCAGCAGCAATACGGGGGGACTCGATGAGCAGTTCTTC
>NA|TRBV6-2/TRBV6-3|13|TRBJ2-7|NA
CASKFVQGNEQYF
TGTGCCAGCAAGTTTGTTCAGGGAAACGAGCAGTACTTC
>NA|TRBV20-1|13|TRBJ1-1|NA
CSARKTATAEAFF
TGCAGTGCTAGGAAGACAGCAACGGCTGAAGCTTTCTTT
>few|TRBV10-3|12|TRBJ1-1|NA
CAISEFDAEAFF
TGTGCCATCAGTGAGTTCGACGCTGAAGCTTTCTTT